This T cell receptor beta chain came from a study of cytomegalovirus exposure and HLA in healthy donors. Overall study findings and caveats: Analyzed later, association rates of TCRs varied across HLA loci, with DRB1 most and HLA-C fewest.

Primers included in the PCR were 60 Vbeta and 13 Jbeta primers. Some clones are missing from TCRdb's copy, which holds only in-frame ones; the method was immunoSEQ multiplex PCR. The sample holds 180,000 or so clones, over 75% seen once. On this clone itself: Antigen unknown. Mismatch with germline at one junction end may stem from a read error.

The CDR3 runs 14 residues. Germline V lookup: CDR1 MNHEY, CDR2 SVGAGI. The clonotype comes from a man between 18 and 29 years old in good health and CMV-seropositive. The rearrangement uses TRBV6-5 and TRBJ2-7; a possible D gene is TRBD2 (6 bases). Material: PBMCs. CDR3 nucleotide sequence: TGTGCCGGCAGAAGACCGGGACTCGACGGAGAGCAGTACTTC. Amino acids: CAGRRPGLDGEQYF.